The clone carrying this T cell receptor (beta chain) has ten or more counts. The target antigen is unknown. The data derive from a study of regulatory T cells in long-lasting Graves disease. With 0 bases removed from V and 5 bases from J, the gap between germline ends came to 17 bases. Germline CDR1 GTSNPN, CDR2 SVGIG (reference sequence). The CDR3 consists of 15 residues. Time point here: newly diagnosed GD, antithyroid drugs for less than 3 months. Isolated PBMC RNA provided the starting material for the TCR library. Libraries of TCR beta came from iRepertoire HTBI primers plus Arm-PCR of CDR3 regions. TCRdb re-analysed the multiplex PCR reads in MiXCR, keeping a single row per CDR3 protein. The repertoire includes 550,000 to 700,000 distinct CDR3 sequences, 15% to 20% of them detected once, and 12% sits in the top ten. General study findings and limits: Under persistent disease, TRBV28, TRBJ1-2 and TRBJ2-5 were used preferentially.

These records were also assigned to another study, of T cells in Graves' hyperthyroidism and ophthalmopathy. That paper states: The patients, who ranged from 18 to 65 in age, presented with newly diagnosed hyperthyroidism lasting under 2 months.

The V call is TRBV30, the J call TRBJ2-7; a weak D match, TRBD2 (6 bases). Here the sequenced sample was peripheral blood mononuclear cells (PBMCs), taken at new diagnosis, from a patient treated with antithyroid drugs. The TCR was taken from a man aged 18 to 30 with Graves disease. CDR3 in amino acids: CAWSVEAGPGDEQYF. The DNA of the CDR3 is TGTGCCTGGAGTGTAGAGGCGGGACCAGGCGACGAGCAGTACTTC.